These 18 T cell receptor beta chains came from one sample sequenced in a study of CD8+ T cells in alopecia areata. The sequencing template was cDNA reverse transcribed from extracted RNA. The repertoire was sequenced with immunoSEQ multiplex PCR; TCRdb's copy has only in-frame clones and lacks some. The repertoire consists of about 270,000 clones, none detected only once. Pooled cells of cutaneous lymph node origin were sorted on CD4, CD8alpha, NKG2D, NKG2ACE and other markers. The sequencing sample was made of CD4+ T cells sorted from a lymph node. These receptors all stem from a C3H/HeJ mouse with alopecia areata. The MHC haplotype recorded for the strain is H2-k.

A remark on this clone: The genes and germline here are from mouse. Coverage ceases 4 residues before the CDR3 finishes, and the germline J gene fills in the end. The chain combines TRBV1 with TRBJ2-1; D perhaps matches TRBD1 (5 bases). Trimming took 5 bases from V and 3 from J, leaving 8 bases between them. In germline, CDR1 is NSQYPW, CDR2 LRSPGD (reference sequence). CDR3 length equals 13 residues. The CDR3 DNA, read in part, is TGCACCTGCAGTTCACAGGCCTATGCT. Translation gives CTCSSQAYA. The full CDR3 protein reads CTCSSQAYAEQFF.

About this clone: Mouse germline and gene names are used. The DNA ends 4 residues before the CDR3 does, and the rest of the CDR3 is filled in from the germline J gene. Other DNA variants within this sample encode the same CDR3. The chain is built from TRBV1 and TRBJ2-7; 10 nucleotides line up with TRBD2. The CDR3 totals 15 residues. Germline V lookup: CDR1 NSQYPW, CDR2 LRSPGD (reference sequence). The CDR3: CTCSADLGGPYEQYF. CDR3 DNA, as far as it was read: TGCACCTGCAGTGCAGATCTGGGGGGGCCTTAT.

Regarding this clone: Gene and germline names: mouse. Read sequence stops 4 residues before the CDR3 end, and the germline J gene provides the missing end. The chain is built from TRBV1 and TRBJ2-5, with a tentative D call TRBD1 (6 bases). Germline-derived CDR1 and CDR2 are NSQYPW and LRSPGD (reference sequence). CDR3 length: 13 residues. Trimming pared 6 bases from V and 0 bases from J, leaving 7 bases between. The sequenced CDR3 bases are TGCACCTGCAGAGGGACAAACCAAGAC. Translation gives CTCRGTNQD. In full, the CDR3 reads CTCRGTNQDTQYF.

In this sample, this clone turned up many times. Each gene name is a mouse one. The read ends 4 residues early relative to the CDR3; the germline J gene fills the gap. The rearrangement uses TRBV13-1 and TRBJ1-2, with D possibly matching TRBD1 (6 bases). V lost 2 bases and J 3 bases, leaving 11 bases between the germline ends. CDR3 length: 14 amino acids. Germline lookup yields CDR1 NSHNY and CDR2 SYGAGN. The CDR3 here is CASSDGQKYSDYTF. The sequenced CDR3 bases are TGTGCCAGCAGTGACGGACAGAAATACTCC.

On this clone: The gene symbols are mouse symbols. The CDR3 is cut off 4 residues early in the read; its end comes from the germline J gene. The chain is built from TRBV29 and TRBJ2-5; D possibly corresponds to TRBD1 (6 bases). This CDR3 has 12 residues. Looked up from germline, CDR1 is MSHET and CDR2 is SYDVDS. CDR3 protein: CASTTGKDTQYF. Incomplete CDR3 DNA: TGTGCTAGCACCACAGGGAAGGAC.

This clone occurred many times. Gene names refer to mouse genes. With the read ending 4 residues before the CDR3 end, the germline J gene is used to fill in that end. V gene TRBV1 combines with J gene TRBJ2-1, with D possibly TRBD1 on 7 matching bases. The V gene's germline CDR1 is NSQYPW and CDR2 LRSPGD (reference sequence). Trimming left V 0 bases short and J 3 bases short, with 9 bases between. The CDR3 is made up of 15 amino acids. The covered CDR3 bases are TGCACCTGCAGTGCAGATGAGGGGGCCTATGCT. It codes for CTCSADEGAYA. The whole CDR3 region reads CTCSADEGAYAEQFF.

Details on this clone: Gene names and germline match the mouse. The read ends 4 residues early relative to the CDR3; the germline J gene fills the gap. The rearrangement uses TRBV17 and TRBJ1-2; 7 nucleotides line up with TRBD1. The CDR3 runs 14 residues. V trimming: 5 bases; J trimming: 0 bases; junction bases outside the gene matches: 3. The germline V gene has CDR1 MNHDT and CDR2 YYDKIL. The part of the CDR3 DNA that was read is TGTGCTAGCAGTCACAGGGGATCAAACTCC. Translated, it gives CASSHRGSNS. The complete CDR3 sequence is CASSHRGSNSDYTF.

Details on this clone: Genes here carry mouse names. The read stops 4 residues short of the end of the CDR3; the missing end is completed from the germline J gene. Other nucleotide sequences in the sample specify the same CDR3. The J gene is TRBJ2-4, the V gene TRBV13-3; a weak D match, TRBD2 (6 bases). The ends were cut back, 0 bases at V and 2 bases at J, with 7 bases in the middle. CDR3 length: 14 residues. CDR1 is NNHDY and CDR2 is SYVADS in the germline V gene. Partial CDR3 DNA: TGTGCCAGCAGTGATGCTGGGGATCAAAAC. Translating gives CASSDAGDQN. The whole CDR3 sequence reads CASSDAGDQNTLYF.

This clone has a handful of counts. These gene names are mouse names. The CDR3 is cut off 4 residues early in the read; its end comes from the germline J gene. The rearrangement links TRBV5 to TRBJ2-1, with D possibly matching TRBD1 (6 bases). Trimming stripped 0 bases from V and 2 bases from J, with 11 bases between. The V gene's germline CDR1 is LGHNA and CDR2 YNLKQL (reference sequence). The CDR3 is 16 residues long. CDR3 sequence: CASSQDPDRYYAEQFF. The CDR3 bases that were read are TGTGCCAGCAGCCAAGATCCGGACAGATACTATGCT.

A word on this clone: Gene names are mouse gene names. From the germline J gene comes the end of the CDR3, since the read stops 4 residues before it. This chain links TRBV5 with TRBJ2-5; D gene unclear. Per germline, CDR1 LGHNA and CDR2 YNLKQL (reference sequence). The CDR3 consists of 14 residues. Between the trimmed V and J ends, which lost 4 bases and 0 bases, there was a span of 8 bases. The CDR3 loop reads CASSPQANQDTQYF. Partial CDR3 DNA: TGTGCCAGCAGCCCTCAGGCTAACCAAGAC.

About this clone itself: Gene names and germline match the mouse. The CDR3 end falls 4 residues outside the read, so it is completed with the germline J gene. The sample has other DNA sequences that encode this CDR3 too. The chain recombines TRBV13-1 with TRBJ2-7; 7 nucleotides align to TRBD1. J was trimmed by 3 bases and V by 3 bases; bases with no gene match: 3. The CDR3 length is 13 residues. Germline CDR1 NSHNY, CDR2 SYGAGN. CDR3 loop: CASSGGTVYEQYF. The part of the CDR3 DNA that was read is TGTGCCAGCAGTGGAGGGACAGTCTAT.

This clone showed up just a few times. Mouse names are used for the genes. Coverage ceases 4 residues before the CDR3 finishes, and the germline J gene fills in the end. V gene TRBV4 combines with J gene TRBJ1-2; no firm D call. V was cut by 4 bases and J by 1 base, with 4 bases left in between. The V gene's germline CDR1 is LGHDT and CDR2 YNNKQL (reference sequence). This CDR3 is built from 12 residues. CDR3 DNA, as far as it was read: TGTGCCAGCAGCTCCAGAAACTCC. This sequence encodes CASSSRNS. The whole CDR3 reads CASSSRNSDYTF.

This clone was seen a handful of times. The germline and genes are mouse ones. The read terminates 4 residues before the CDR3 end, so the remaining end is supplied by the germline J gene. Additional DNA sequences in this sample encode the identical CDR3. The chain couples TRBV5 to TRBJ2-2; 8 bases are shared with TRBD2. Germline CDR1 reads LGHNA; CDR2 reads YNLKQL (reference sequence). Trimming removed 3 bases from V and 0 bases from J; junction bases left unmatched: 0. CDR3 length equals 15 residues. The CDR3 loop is CASSQTGANTGQLYF. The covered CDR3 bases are TGTGCCAGCAGCCAGACTGGGGCAAACACCGGG.

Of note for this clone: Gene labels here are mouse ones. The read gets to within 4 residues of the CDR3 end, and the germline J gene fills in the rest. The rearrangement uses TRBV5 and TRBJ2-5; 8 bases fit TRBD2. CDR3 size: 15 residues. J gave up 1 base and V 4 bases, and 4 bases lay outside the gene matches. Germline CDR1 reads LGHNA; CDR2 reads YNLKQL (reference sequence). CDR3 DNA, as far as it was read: TGTGCCAGCAGCCCCGGACTGGGCGACCAAGAC. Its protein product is CASSPGLGDQD. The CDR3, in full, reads CASSPGLGDQDTQYF.

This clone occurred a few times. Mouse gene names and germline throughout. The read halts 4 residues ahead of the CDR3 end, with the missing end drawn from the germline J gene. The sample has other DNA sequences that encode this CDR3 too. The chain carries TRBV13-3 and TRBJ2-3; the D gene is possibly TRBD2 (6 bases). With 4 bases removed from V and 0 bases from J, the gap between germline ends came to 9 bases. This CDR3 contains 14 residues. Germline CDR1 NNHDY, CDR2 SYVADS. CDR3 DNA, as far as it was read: TGTGCCAGCAGTTTGGGGACTAGTGCAGAA. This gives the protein CASSLGTSAE. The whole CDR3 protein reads CASSLGTSAETLYF.

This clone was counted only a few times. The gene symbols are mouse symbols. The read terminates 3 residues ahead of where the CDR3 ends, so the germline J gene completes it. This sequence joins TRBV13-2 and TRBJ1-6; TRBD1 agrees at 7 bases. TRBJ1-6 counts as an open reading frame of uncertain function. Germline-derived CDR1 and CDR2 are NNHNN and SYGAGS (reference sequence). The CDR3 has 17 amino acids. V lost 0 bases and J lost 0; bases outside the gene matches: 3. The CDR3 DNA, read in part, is TGTGCCAGCGGTGATGAGGGGGCAGATTCCTATAATTCGCCC. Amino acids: CASGDEGADSYNSP. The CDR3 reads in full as CASGDEGADSYNSPLYF.

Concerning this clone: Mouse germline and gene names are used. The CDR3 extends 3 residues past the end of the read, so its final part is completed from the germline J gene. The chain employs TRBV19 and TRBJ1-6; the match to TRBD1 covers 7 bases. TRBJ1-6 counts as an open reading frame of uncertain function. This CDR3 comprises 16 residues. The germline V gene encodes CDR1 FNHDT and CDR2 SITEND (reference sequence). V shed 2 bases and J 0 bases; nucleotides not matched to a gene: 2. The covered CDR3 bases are TGTGCCAGCAGTATTGGGACAGTTTCCTATAATTCGCCC. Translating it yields CASSIGTVSYNSP. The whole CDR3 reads CASSIGTVSYNSPLYF.

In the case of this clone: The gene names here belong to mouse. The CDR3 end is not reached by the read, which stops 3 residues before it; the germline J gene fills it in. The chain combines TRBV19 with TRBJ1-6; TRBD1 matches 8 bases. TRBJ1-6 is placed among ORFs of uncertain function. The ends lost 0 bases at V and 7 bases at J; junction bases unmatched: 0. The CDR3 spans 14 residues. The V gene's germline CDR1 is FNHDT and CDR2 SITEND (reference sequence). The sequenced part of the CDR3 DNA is TGTGCCAGCAGTATAGGGACAGGGAATTCGCCC. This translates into CASSIGTGNSP. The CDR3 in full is CASSIGTGNSPLYF.